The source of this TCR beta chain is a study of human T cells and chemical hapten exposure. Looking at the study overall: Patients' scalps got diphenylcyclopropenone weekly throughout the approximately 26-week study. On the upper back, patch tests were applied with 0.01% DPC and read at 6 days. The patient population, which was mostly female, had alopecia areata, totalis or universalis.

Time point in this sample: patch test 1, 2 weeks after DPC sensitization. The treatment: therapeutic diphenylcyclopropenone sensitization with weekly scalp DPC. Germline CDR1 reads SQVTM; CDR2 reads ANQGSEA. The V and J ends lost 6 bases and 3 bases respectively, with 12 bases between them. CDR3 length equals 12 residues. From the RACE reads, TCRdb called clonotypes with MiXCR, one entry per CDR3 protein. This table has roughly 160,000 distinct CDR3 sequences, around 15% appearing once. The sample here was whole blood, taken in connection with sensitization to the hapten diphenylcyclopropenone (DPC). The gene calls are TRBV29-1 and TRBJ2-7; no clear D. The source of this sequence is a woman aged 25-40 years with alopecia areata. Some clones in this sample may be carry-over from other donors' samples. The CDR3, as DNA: TGCAGCGTGTTACAGAGCCGCTACGAGCAGTACTTC. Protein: CSVLQSRYEQYF.